These T cell receptor beta chains were read from a single sample in a study of shared clonotypes between healthy human individuals. Clones were read by immunoSEQ multiplex PCR, and TCRdb kept only the in-frame ones, dropping some. The data contain about 680,000 clones, around 72% of them singletons. Sample: memory CD4+ T cells sorted from blood. The receptors come from a woman aged 25-40 years in good health. Both conserved end residues are part of each CDR3. D genes are given only for firm matches. Clone size is shown for a subset of rows, as once, few, many or a class of expanded clone.

- - 15 TRBJ1-1 TRBV6-6 TGTGCCAGCAGGACGACTACGGCGGGGAACACTGAAGCTTTCTTT CASRTTTAGNTEAFF
- - 13 TRBJ2-7 TRBV7-3 TGTGCCAGCAGCTTATCGGCCGATTACGAGCAGTACTTC CASSLSADYEQYF
once - 14 TRBJ1-2 TRBV2 TGTGCCAGCAGTGAAGGGCGGGCAGCTGATGGCTACACCTTC CASSEGRAADGYTF
- - 13 TRBJ1-4 TRBV28 TGTGCCAGCAACCTTGCAGGGTCCGAAAAACTGTTTTTT CASNLAGSEKLFF
once - 16 TRBJ2-3 TRBV14 TGTGCCAGCAGCCAAGTTTCGTCTCTCCGCATAGATACGCAGTATTTT CASSQVSSLRIDTQYF
- TRBD1 13 TRBJ2-7 TRBV2 TGTGCCATAGCAGAGGACAGGGGGCTCGAGCAGTACTTC CAIAEDRGLEQYF
- - 14 TRBJ2-5 TRBV6-6 TGTGCCAGCAGTTTCGCGGACTATACGGAGACCCAGTACTTC CASSFADYTETQYF
- - 13 TRBJ2-1 TRBV27 TGTGCCAGCTCGCGGGGCACCTACAATGAGCAGTTCTTC CASSRGTYNEQFF
few TRBD1 15 TRBJ2-7 TRBV5-1 TGCGCCAGCAGCCCCGGGACAGGGAACTCCTACGAGCAGTACTTC CASSPGTGNSYEQYF
- - 11 TRBJ1-4 TRBV28 TGTGCCAGCGGTCAGGGCCGAAAACTGTTTTTT CASGQGRKLFF
- - 12 TRBJ2-3 TRBV5-1 TGCGCCAGCAGCGACCGGACTGGTACGCAGTATTTT CASSDRTGTQYF
many - 11 TRBJ2-7 TRBV7-9 TGTGCCAGCAGCTTAGTCTACGAGCAGTACTTC CASSLVYEQYF
- TRBD2 13 TRBJ2-7 TRBV6-5 TGTGCCAGCGGCAGACTAGCGGGACTCGAGCAGTACTTC CASGRLAGLEQYF
few - 13 TRBJ1-1 TRBV10-1 TGCGCCAGCAGCCCCAGGGGAAACACTGAAGCTTTCTTT CASSPRGNTEAFF
- TRBD1 15 TRBJ2-5 TRBV10-2 TGCGCCAGCGCCCGCGGGCAGGGGGTCCAAGAGACCCAGTACTTC CASARGQGVQETQYF
- TRBD1 15 TRBJ1-4 TRBV9 TGTGCCAGCAGCTCGCGGACAGGGGGTAATGAAAAACTGTTTTTT CASSSRTGGNEKLFF
- - 12 TRBJ1-1 TRBV18 TGTGCCAGCTCACCATTGGGGGGCCAAGCTTTCTTT CASSPLGGQAFF
- TRBD2 16 TRBJ2-3 TRBV29-1 TGCAGCGTTGGCGCGGGAGGGCTCAACTGGGGGGATACGCAGTATTTT CSVGAGGLNWGDTQYF
- - 15 TRBJ2-1 TRBV28 TGTGCCAGCAGTATCCCGCAACAGAAGGGCGATGAGCAGTTCTTC CASSIPQQKGDEQFF
- TRBD1 14 TRBJ2-7 TRBV5-1 TGCGCCAGCAGCCGACAGGGTGGGTCCTACGAGCAGTACTTC CASSRQGGSYEQYF
- - 15 TRBJ2-7 TRBV6-6 TGTGCCAGCAGCCCCCGGTCGGGGGCTACCTACGAGCAGTACTTC CASSPRSGATYEQYF
- - 16 TRBJ1-4 TRBV5-1 TGCGCCAGCAGCTTGGACGAGGGTTCGAGGTTGGGAAAACTGTTTTTT CASSLDEGSRLGKLFF
few - 18 TRBJ1-1 TRBV10-1 TGCGCCAGCAGCCAAATCGGCAGGTGGGGTGACAAAGACACTGAAGCTTTCTTT CASSQIGRWGDKDTEAFF
- TRBD1 19 TRBJ2-5 TRBV5-1 TGCGCCAGCAGCCCGAAGCTTCTCACAGGGACAGACCTCCGTGAGACCCAGTACTTC CASSPKLLTGTDLRETQYF
- - 12 TRBJ2-1 TRBV19 TGTGCCAGTAGTATAGTAGCGGCGGAGCAGTTCTTC CASSIVAAEQFF
few TRBD1 15 TRBJ1-3 TRBV19 TGTGCCAGCGCCGGGGCAGGGGGTGCCGGAAACACCATATATTTT CASAGAGGAGNTIYF
- - 13 TRBJ2-3 TRBV5-1 TGCGCCAGCAGCCCCAGGGTCGGGGGTACGCAGTATTTT CASSPRVGGTQYF
few TRBD1 15 TRBJ1-2 TRBV28 TGTGCCAGCAGTTTGGGCGGACAGGGTAGCGATGGCTACACCTTC CASSLGGQGSDGYTF
- - 14 TRBJ2-5 TRBV16 TGTGCCAGCAGCCAATCTAACAGTGTTGAGACCCAGTACTTC CASSQSNSVETQYF
- - 16 TRBJ2-3 TRBV7-8 TGTGCCAGCAGCTTAGGCTGGCTGTTATCGGGAGATACGCAGTATTTT CASSLGWLLSGDTQYF
- TRBD2 15 TRBJ2-1 TRBV25-1 TGTGCCAGCAGTCCGACGGGGGGGCCTTACAATGAGCAGTTCTTC CASSPTGGPYNEQFF
few TRBD1 16 TRBJ1-2 TRBV5-4 TGTGCCAGCAGCAGTCCAAGGGACAGTATTAACTATGGCTACACCTTC CASSSPRDSINYGYTF
many TRBD2 17 TRBJ2-5 TRBV4-1 TGCGCCAGCAGCCAAGATTTAGCGGGAGAAACTGAAGAGACCCAGTACTTC CASSQDLAGETEETQYF
- TRBD2 14 TRBJ2-7 TRBV6-1 TGTGCCACATACGTCACTAGCGGGAGCTACGAGCAGTACTTC CATYVTSGSYEQYF
- TRBD1 15 TRBJ1-1 TRBV6-5 TGTGCCAGCAGTCCGGGACAGGGGGGAGGCACTGAAGCTTTCTTT CASSPGQGGGTEAFF
- - 15 TRBJ2-3 TRBV5-1 TGCGCCAGCAGCTTGATCCTAGGTTCATCAGATACGCAGTATTTT CASSLILGSSDTQYF
few - 13 TRBJ1-1 TRBV6-6 TGTGCCAGCGGCAAGGGTGTGGGGACTGAAGCTTTCTTT CASGKGVGTEAFF
- TRBD1 14 TRBJ2-1 TRBV7-2 TGTGCCAGCAGCTTATCCGGGACAGACAATGAGCAGTTCTTC CASSLSGTDNEQFF
- TRBD1 16 TRBJ1-4 TRBV28 TGTGCCAGCAGTTCCGCCGGGACAGGGGTGAATGAAAAACTGTTTTTT CASSSAGTGVNEKLFF
- - 14 TRBJ2-1 TRBV11-2 TGTGCCAGCAGCTACGCTGGACGACGATGGGAGCAGTTCTTC CASSYAGRRWEQFF
- - 14 TRBJ1-5 TRBV4-1 TGCGCCAGCAGCCCGGACGAGGGGAATCAGCCCCAGCATTTT CASSPDEGNQPQHF
- - 17 TRBJ2-3 TRBV29-1 TGCAGCGTTGAAGAGTGGCCGACAGAAACGGACACAGATACGCAGTATTTT CSVEEWPTETDTDTQYF
few - 13 TRBJ2-2 TRBV29-1 TGCAGCGTTGGAGGGGCGCCCACCGGGGAGCTGTTTTTT CSVGGAPTGELFF
- - 11 TRBJ2-7 TRBV30 TGTGCCTGGAGCAGGGGTTGGGAGCAGTACTTC CAWSRGWEQYF
- - 13 TRBJ1-2 TRBV5-5 TGTGCCAGCACCTTCGGGGTTAACTATGGCTACACCTTC CASTFGVNYGYTF
- - 14 TRBJ2-7 TRBV6-4 TGTGCCAGCAGTGACCCAAAGACCCCATCCGAGCAGTACTTC CASSDPKTPSEQYF
- - 15 TRBJ1-3 TRBV5-1 TGCGCCAGCAGCTTTGCGGCAGGGTCTGGAAACACCATATATTTT CASSFAAGSGNTIYF
- TRBD2 14 TRBJ2-2 TRBV30 TGTGCCTGGAGCCGCGGGAGGGGCACCGGGGAGCTGTTTTTT CAWSRGRGTGELFF
- TRBD2 17 TRBJ2-3 TRBV29-1 TGCAGCGTTGAAGACCCCCCGGGACTATGGGGCACAGATACGCAGTATTTT CSVEDPPGLWGTDTQYF
once TRBD2 16 TRBJ2-7 TRBV10-3 TGTGCCATCATGACGAGTTCTAGCGGGGGCTCCTACGAGCAGTACTTC CAIMTSSSGGSYEQYF
- TRBD2 19 TRBJ2-3 TRBV4-2 TGTGCCAGCAGCCAAGATATGCTAGCGGGATTAAGGGGCACAGATACGCAGTATTTT CASSQDMLAGLRGTDTQYF
many TRBD2 16 TRBJ2-1 TRBV11-2 TGTGCCAGCAGCTCTTATAGCGGGAGCTCCTACAATGAGCAGTTCTTC CASSSYSGSSYNEQFF
- - 14 TRBJ1-5 TRBV7-9 TGTGCCAGCAGCTCGGGGACGACCCATCAGCCCCAGCATTTT CASSSGTTHQPQHF
- - 14 TRBJ2-5 TRBV5-1 TGCGCCAGCAGCCTGGGACGGCCAGCGGGTGGCCAGTACTTC CASSLGRPAGGQYF
many TRBD1 13 TRBJ1-1 TRBV7-3 TGTGCCAGCAGCCGGGACAGGGGTTCTGAAGCTTTCTTT CASSRDRGSEAFF
few - 15 TRBJ2-7 TRBV11-2 TGTGCCAGCAGCTTAGACCACGGAGGGCAGGACGAGCAGTACTTC CASSLDHGGQDEQYF
- - 13 TRBJ1-2 TRBV5-5 TGTGCCAGCAGCTTGGACAGCACTTATGGCTACACCTTC CASSLDSTYGYTF
- - 11 TRBJ2-3 TRBV20-1 TGCAGTGCACTTTACGCAGATACGCAGTATTTT CSALYADTQYF
- - 13 TRBJ2-7 TRBV7-9 TGTGCCAGCAGCCATACTAGCTCCTACGAGCAGTACTTC CASSHTSSYEQYF
- - 17 TRBJ1-1 TRBV28 TGTGCCAGCAGTTTATACGGGGACCTCAAACGTTGGACTGAAGCTTTCTTT CASSLYGDLKRWTEAFF